Listed below are T cell receptor beta chains from one sample, sequenced in a study of early T cells in non-severe SARS-CoV-2 infection. TCRdb processed the 5' RACE reads anew with MiXCR; each CDR3 protein has one entry. The sample yields about 64,000 distinct CDR3 sequences, around 12% seen once. Sequencing used whole blood, obtained at baseline. Every receptor here comes from an adult who was a healthcare worker with PCR-confirmed SARS-CoV-2 infection or an uninfected control (not recorded which). The CDR3 runs from the conserved cysteine through the conserved F or W. Fields, in order: CDR3 length, J gene, V gene, clone size, D gene, CDR3 DNA, CDR3 protein. D genes are given only for firm matches. Size tells how often a clone was seen (once, few, many) or the class of an expanded clone, and some rows leave it out.

>13|TRBJ2-5|TRBV7-9|.|.
TGTGCCAGCAGCTCCTCCCCTAAGGAGACCCAGTACTTC
CASSSSPKETQYF
>15|TRBJ2-7|TRBV19|.|TRBD1
TGTGCCAGTAGTATAGATACCGGGACAGGCTACGAGCAGTACTTC
CASSIDTGTGYEQYF
>14|TRBJ2-1|TRBV12-3/TRBV12-4|.|.
TGTGCCAGCAGTCGCCTAGCGTCCTACAATGAGCAGTTCTTC
CASSRLASYNEQFF
>9|TRBJ2-3|TRBV29-1|.|.
TGCAGCGTTGGAGATACGCAGTATTTT
CSVGDTQYF
>15|TRBJ1-1|TRBV7-2|once|.
TGTGCCAGCAGCCTTAAGAGCGGTGGGCGGACTGAAGCTTTCTTT
CASSLKSGGRTEAFF
>13|TRBJ1-5|TRBV6-2/TRBV6-3|few|.
TGTGCCAGCAGTTACGTCAGCAATCAGCCCCAGCATTTT
CASSYVSNQPQHF
>13|TRBJ2-1|TRBV29-1|.|.
TGCAGCGTTGTATACAGGGCGCGGAATGAGCAGTTCTTC
CSVVYRARNEQFF
>17|TRBJ2-4|TRBV21-1|many|.
TGTGCCAGCAGGACCCGATATAACAGGGCAGAGGAAAACATTCAGTACTTC
CASRTRYNRAEENIQYF
>16|TRBJ2-3|TRBV3-1|few|TRBD2
TGTGCCAGCAGCCGGAGACTAGCGGGGGTCACAGATACGCAGTATTTT
CASSRRLAGVTDTQYF
>13|TRBJ2-1|TRBV4-3|few|.
TGCGCCAGCAGCCAAGCTTCTGGCAATGAGCAGTTCTTC
CASSQASGNEQFF
>17|TRBJ1-1|TRBV6-1|.|.
TGTGCCAGCAGTGAAGAAATGGCGCTTCGCTTGAACACTGAAGCTTTGTTT
CASSEEMALRLNTEALF
>13|TRBJ1-2|TRBV5-4|many|.
TGTGCCAGCAGCTCGCAGGGGAGGTATGGCTACACCTTC
CASSSQGRYGYTF
>16|TRBJ2-1|TRBV24-1|.|TRBD1
TGTGCCACCAGTGACCGGGGACAGGGTACCTACAATGAGCAGTTCTTC
CATSDRGQGTYNEQFF
>12|TRBJ1-6|TRBV28|few|TRBD1
TGTGCCAGTTGGACAGGGAGTTCACCCCTCCACTTT
CASWTGSSPLHF
>16|TRBJ1-1|TRBV3-1|few|.
TGTGCCAGCAGCCCTCGCGACAGGCGGATGAACACTGAAGCTTTCTTT
CASSPRDRRMNTEAFF
>13|TRBJ2-1|TRBV6-2/TRBV6-3|few|.
TGTGCCAGCAGTTACTCCGGGTTCAATGAGCAGTTCTTC
CASSYSGFNEQFF
>13|TRBJ1-1|TRBV28|few|.
TGTGCCGTTGGGCAGGGGATGAACACTGAAGCTTTCTTT
CAVGQGMNTEAFF
>17|TRBJ2-2|TRBV11-2|.|TRBD2
TGTGCCAGCAGCCGCCGGACTAGCGGGAGTGAAATCGGGGAGCTGTTTTTT
CASSRRTSGSEIGELFF
>13|TRBJ2-2|TRBV27|.|.
TGTGCCAGCAGTTTATACTCGGAGGGGGAGCTGTTTTTT
CASSLYSEGELFF
>10|TRBJ2-5|TRBV7-9|few|.
TGTGCCAGCAGCCGGGAGACCCAGTACTTC
CASSRETQYF
>15|TRBJ1-6|TRBV20-1|.|TRBD1
TGCAGTGCAGCAGAATCGGACAGGGCTAATTCACCCCTCCACTTT
CSAAESDRANSPLHF
>13|TRBJ2-4|TRBV28|few|.
TGTGCCAGCAGTTCGTGGCCCGCAGACATTCAGTACTTC
CASSSWPADIQYF
>14|TRBJ2-7|TRBV27|.|TRBD2
TGTGCCAGCAGTTGGGGGGGAGGGGCCTACGAGCAGTACTTC
CASSWGGGAYEQYF
>12|TRBJ2-7|TRBV7-9|few|.
TGTGCCAGCAGCACAGAGGAAATCGAGCAGTACTTC
CASSTEEIEQYF
>15|TRBJ2-3|TRBV6-2/TRBV6-3|many|.
TGTGCCAGCAGTTACGTGGGGACGAGGACAGATACGCAGTATTTT
CASSYVGTRTDTQYF
>16|TRBJ1-2|TRBV5-1|few|.
TGCGCCAGCAGCTCACCGACTCAGGGAGGATGGGATGGCTACACCTTC
CASSSPTQGGWDGYTF
>15|TRBJ2-7|TRBV7-8|.|.
TGTGCCAGCAGCTCTGACAGGGGAGGGACCTACGAGCAGTACTTC
CASSSDRGGTYEQYF